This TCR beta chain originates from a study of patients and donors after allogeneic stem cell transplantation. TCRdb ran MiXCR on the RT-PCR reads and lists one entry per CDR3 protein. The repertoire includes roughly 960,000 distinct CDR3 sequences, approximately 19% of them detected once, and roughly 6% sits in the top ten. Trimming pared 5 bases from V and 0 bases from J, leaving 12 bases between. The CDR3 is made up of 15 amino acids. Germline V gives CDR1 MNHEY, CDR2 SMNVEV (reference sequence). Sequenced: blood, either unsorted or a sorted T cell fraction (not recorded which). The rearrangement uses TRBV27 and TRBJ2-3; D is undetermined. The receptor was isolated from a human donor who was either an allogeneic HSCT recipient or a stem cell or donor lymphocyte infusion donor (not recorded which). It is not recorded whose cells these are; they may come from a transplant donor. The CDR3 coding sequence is TGTGCCAGCAGTCCTTGGATTTCTAGCACAGATACGCAGTATTTT. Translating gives CASSPWISSTDTQYF.